The clone carrying this T cell receptor beta chain showed up many times. Its antigen is still unknown. This entry comes from a study of breast tumors, draining lymph nodes, adjacent tissues. Findings of the study overall: Tumor and nontumor repertoires were significantly more similar in luminal-like than in basal-like breast cancer.

TCRdb used MiXCR to reprocess the multiplex PCR reads, holding one entry per CDR3 protein. The table includes approximately 170,000 distinct CDR3 sequences, around a third detected once. The lymph nodes were axillary draining lymph nodes from breast cancer patients. Trimming shortened V by 3 bases and J by 3 bases, and 16 bases separated the two germline ends. Looked up from germline, CDR1 is LGHNA and CDR2 is YNFKEQ. This CDR3 spans 16 amino acids. The receptor comes from a female donor with breast cancer. Some clones in this sample may be carry-over from other donors' samples. This rearrangement joins TRBV4-2 to TRBJ2-3; maybe TRBD1 (5 bases). The specimen was axillary lymph node tissue. The CDR3 protein is CASSQSVGRVTDTQYF. The CDR3 DNA reads as TGTGCCAGCAGCCAGAGTGTAGGCAGGGTTACAGATACGCAGTATTTT.